Listed below are T cell receptor beta chains from one sample, sequenced in a study of T cell responses to AZD1222 COVID-19 vaccine. The protocol was immunoSEQ multiplex PCR, while the TCRdb copy is restricted to in-frame clones and leaves out a portion. The sample carries 120,000 or so clones, approximately 83% recorded once. Specimen: peripheral blood, collected on day 0 of AZD1222 vaccination. These receptors all stem from an adult in good health. Both conserved end residues are part of each CDR3. The order of the fields is V gene, J gene, clone size, D gene, CDR3 protein, CDR3 DNA. The D gene is left open where the match is weak. The listing skips clone size in some rows; elsewhere it reads once, few, many or a size class.

v_gene: TRBV15
j_gene: TRBJ2-3
abundance: -
d_gene: -
CDR3aa: CATSTGLVSTDTQYF
CDR3nt: TGTGCCACCAGCACAGGGTTAGTCAGCACAGATACGCAGTATTTT

v_gene: TRBV5-6
j_gene: TRBJ1-6
abundance: -
d_gene: -
CDR3aa: CASSLAGGLRSPLHF
CDR3nt: TGTGCCAGCAGCTTGGCCGGGGGACTGAGGTCACCCCTCCACTTT

v_gene: TRBV2
j_gene: TRBJ2-1
abundance: -
d_gene: -
CDR3aa: CASSEEGGPGHEQFF
CDR3nt: TGTGCCAGCAGTGAGGAAGGTGGGCCCGGGCATGAGCAGTTCTTC

v_gene: TRBV19
j_gene: TRBJ2-1
abundance: -
d_gene: TRBD2
CDR3aa: CASRRTSGSVINDEQFF
CDR3nt: TGTGCCAGTAGGCGGACTAGCGGGAGCGTTATTAATGATGAGCAGTTCTTC

v_gene: TRBV5-1
j_gene: TRBJ2-5
abundance: -
d_gene: -
CDR3aa: CASSLEDFRPQYF
CDR3nt: TGCGCCAGCAGCTTGGAGGACTTCCGGCCCCAGTACTTC

v_gene: TRBV9
j_gene: TRBJ2-3
abundance: -
d_gene: TRBD2
CDR3aa: CASSPRVKRGSTDTQYF
CDR3nt: TGTGCCAGCAGCCCCCGCGTTAAGCGGGGGAGCACAGATACGCAGTATTTT

v_gene: TRBV5-4
j_gene: TRBJ1-2
abundance: -
d_gene: -
CDR3aa: CASSLAGRGYGYTF
CDR3nt: TGTGCCAGCAGCTTGGCGGGACGCGGCTATGGCTACACCTTC

v_gene: TRBV24-1
j_gene: TRBJ2-3
abundance: -
d_gene: -
CDR3aa: CATSPSGDSTDTQYF
CDR3nt: TGTGCCACCAGCCCCTCCGGGGATAGCACAGATACGCAGTATTTT

v_gene: TRBV11-3
j_gene: TRBJ2-1
abundance: once
d_gene: TRBD2
CDR3aa: CASSAPSGTPYNEQFF
CDR3nt: TGTGCCAGCAGCGCACCTAGCGGGACGCCCTACAATGAGCAGTTCTTC

v_gene: TRBV6-1
j_gene: TRBJ2-7
abundance: -
d_gene: -
CDR3aa: CASSDPVPYEQYF
CDR3nt: TGTGCCAGCAGTGACCCCGTGCCCTACGAGCAGTACTTC

v_gene: TRBV4-1
j_gene: TRBJ1-5
abundance: -
d_gene: TRBD1
CDR3aa: CASSPTSLRGPQPQHF
CDR3nt: TGCGCCAGCAGCCCCACGTCGTTGAGGGGGCCTCAGCCCCAGCATTTT

v_gene: TRBV11-2
j_gene: TRBJ2-1
abundance: once
d_gene: -
CDR3aa: CASSSAWGPKNEQFF
CDR3nt: TGTGCCAGCAGCTCCGCGTGGGGTCCGAAGAATGAGCAGTTCTTC

v_gene: TRBV24-1
j_gene: TRBJ2-2
abundance: once
d_gene: -
CDR3aa: CATMGQSNTGELFF
CDR3nt: TGTGCCACCATGGGACAATCGAACACCGGGGAGCTGTTTTTT

v_gene: TRBV15
j_gene: TRBJ1-2
abundance: -
d_gene: -
CDR3aa: CATSRVQGIGGYTF
CDR3nt: TGTGCCACCAGCAGAGTACAGGGAATAGGTGGCTACACCTTC

v_gene: TRBV19
j_gene: TRBJ1-5
abundance: -
d_gene: TRBD1
CDR3aa: CASSMGTGRLDPQHF
CDR3nt: TGTGCCAGTAGTATGGGGACAGGGCGACTAGATCCCCAGCATTTT

v_gene: TRBV3-1/TRBV3-2
j_gene: TRBJ2-1
abundance: few
d_gene: TRBD2
CDR3aa: CASSPWTSGGKEQFF
CDR3nt: TGTGCCAGCAGCCCCTGGACTAGCGGGGGCAAGGAGCAGTTCTTC

v_gene: TRBV7-2
j_gene: TRBJ2-7
abundance: -
d_gene: TRBD2
CDR3aa: CASSLAGGTSGSYEQYF
CDR3nt: TGTGCCAGCAGCTTAGCTGGAGGGACTAGCGGGAGCTACGAGCAGTACTTC

v_gene: TRBV7-8
j_gene: TRBJ1-1
abundance: -
d_gene: -
CDR3aa: CASSRSRDQNTEAFF
CDR3nt: TGTGCCAGCAGCCGATCGAGGGATCAGAACACTGAAGCTTTCTTT

v_gene: TRBV5-8
j_gene: TRBJ2-1
abundance: -
d_gene: -
CDR3aa: CASSLDPSREQFF
CDR3nt: TGTGCCAGCAGCTTGGACCCTAGCAGGGAGCAGTTCTTC

v_gene: TRBV4-2
j_gene: TRBJ1-3
abundance: -
d_gene: -
CDR3aa: CASSQEGGGNTIYF
CDR3nt: TGTGCCAGCAGCCAAGAGGGTGGGGGAAACACCATATATTTT

v_gene: TRBV5-5
j_gene: TRBJ2-1
abundance: -
d_gene: -
CDR3aa: CASSPGTDNNEQFF
CDR3nt: TGTGCCAGCAGCCCCGGGACGGACAACAATGAGCAGTTCTTC

v_gene: TRBV14
j_gene: TRBJ1-4
abundance: few
d_gene: -
CDR3aa: CASSQGSWGGAEKLFF
CDR3nt: TGTGCCAGCAGCCAAGGATCCTGGGGGGGTGCTGAAAAACTGTTTTTT

v_gene: TRBV11-3
j_gene: TRBJ2-1
abundance: -
d_gene: -
CDR3aa: CASSFSGAEQFF
CDR3nt: TGTGCCAGCAGCTTCTCGGGAGCTGAGCAGTTCTTC

v_gene: TRBV7-9
j_gene: TRBJ2-2
abundance: -
d_gene: -
CDR3aa: CASSSGQFLTGELFF
CDR3nt: TGTGCCAGCAGCTCAGGACAGTTCCTCACCGGGGAGCTGTTTTTT